This T cell receptor (beta chain) emerged from a study of blood T cells in healthy people across ages. The study, taken as a whole, reports: Both naive CD4+ cell counts and diversity were greater in long-lived donors than in aged donors. Across samples, TCR beta diversity tracked strongly with naive T cell percentage.

Donor samples were obtained from healthy Caucasian individuals from Russia, aged roughly 6 to 95. This clonotype appeared many times. Its cognate antigen is unknown. The CDR3 sequence is 15 residues long. CDR1 is MNHEY, CDR2 SVGAGI, per germline. V lost 6 bases and J lost 6; bases outside the gene matches: 10. Combining a sample-barcoded 5' primer with a J-beta primer mix, a second PCR ran for roughly 7 to 11 cycles. In TCRdb, the 5' RACE reads were re-called with MiXCR into one record per CDR3 protein. Among 780,000 or so distinct CDR3 sequences listed, roughly three fifths were seen once. This chain links TRBV6-5 with TRBJ2-4; 8 bases map to TRBD1. The sample taken for sequencing was blood. The TCR was taken from a middle-aged man in good health. CDR3 nucleotides: TGTGCCAGCAGCTCAAGCCGGACAGGGAGAAACATTCAGTACTTC. Protein sequence: CASSSSRTGRNIQYF.